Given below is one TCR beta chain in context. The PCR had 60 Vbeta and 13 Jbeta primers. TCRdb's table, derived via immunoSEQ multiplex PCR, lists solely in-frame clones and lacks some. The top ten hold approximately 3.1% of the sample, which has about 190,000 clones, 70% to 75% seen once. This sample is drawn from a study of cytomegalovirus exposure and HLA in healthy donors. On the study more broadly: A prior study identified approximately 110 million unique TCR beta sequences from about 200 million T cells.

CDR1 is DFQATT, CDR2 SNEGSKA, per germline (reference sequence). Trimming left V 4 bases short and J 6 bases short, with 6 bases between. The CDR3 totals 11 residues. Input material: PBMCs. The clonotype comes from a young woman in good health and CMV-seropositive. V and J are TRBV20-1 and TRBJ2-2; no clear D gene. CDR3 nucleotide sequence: TGCAGTGCTACCAATGCCGGGGAGCTGTTTTTT. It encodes CSATNAGELFF.